This T cell receptor (beta chain) was sequenced for a study of PD-1 blockade in classical Hodgkin lymphoma. All trial patients relapsed after autologous stem cell transplantation. Worth noting for this clone: What it recognizes is unknown.

TCRdb's table, derived via immunoSEQ multiplex PCR, lists solely in-frame clones and lacks some. The table records 40,000 or so clones, 75% to 85% of them present only once. Study observations and caveats: There was a significant rise in CD4+ TCR diversity by C4D1, with no such rise for CD8+. Still unresolved is the cause of the repertoire differences, which may be disease activity or prior therapy. Reports described newly diagnosed patients as having lower baseline TCR diversity than healthy donors. Exclusion covered patients beginning nivolumab under 1 year post-ASCT.

V was pared by 2 bases and J by 5 bases, with 10 bases between. The CDR3 length is 15 residues. Germline CDR1 reads MNHEY; CDR2 reads SVGAGI. The TCR originated in a human donor with classical Hodgkin lymphoma. This chain uses TRBV6-5 with TRBJ1-6; D is ambiguous. The sequences come from peripheral blood mononuclear cells (PBMCs), collected at baseline. The CDR3 DNA is TGTGCCAGCAGTTACCGGTCAACTAATAATTCACCCCTCCACTTT. It encodes CASSYRSTNNSPLHF.